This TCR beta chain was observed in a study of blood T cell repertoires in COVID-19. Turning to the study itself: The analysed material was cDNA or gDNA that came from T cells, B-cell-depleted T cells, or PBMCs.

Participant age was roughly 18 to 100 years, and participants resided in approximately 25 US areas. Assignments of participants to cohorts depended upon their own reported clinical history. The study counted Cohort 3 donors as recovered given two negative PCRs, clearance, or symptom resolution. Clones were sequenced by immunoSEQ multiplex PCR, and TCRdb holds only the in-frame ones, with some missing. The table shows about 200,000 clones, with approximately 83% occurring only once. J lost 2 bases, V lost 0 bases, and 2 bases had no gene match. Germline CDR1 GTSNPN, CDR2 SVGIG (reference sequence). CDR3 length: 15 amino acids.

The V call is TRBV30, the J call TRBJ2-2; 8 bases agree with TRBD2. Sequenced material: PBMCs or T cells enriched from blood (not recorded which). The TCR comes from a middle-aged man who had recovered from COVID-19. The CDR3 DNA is TGTGCCTGGAGTGTAGCGGGGGCTAACACCGGGGAGCTGTTTTTT. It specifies CAWSVAGANTGELFF.